This T cell receptor beta chain was documented in a study of regulatory T cells in long-lasting Graves disease. Study details: Positivity for TSH receptor antibodies plus over 5 years of antithyroid drugs meant persistent Graves' disease.

The germline CDR1 and CDR2 sequences are GTSNPN and SVGIG (reference sequence). Trimming pared 4 bases from V and 8 bases from J, leaving 8 bases between. The CDR3 totals 11 residues. This clonotype was seen only a few times. Documented time point: persistent/refractory GD, antithyroid drugs over 5 years with positive TRAb. Preparation of the TCR library used RNA extracted from PBMCs. In building TCR beta libraries, iRepertoire HTBI primers were used together with Arm-PCR of CDR3 regions. TCRdb passed the multiplex PCR reads through MiXCR, listing each CDR3 protein once. The repertoire holds more than 300,000 distinct CDR3 sequences, with around 19% as singletons.

This clonotype was obtained from a female donor with Graves disease. This material consisted of peripheral blood mononuclear cells (PBMCs), taken when the disease was refractory, from a patient treated with antithyroid drugs. This sequence joins TRBV30 and TRBJ2-2, with a possible D match to TRBD1 (6 bases). CDR3 loop: CAWNRVGELFF. Here the CDR3 DNA reads TGTGCCTGGAACAGGGTGGGGGAGCTGTTTTTT.